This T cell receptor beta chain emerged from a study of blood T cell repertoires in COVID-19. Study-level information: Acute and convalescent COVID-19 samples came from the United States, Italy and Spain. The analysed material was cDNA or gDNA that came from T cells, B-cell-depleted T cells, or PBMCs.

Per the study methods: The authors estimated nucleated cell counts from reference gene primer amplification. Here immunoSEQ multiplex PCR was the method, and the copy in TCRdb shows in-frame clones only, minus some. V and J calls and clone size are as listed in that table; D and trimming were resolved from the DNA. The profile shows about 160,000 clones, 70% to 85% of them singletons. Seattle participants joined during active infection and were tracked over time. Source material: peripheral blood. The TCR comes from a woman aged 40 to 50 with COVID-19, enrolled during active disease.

CDR3 in DNA: TGTGCCAGCAGTCGATGGGACAGAGCGAATGAAAAACTGTTTTTT. This translates into CASSRWDRANEKLFF. This chain connects TRBV11-2 to TRBJ1-4; 7 nucleotides match TRBD1. Germline values: CDR1 SGHAT, CDR2 FQNNGV. The length of the CDR3 is 15 residues. V shed 6 bases, J shed 5 bases, and the junction held 9 bases outside the gene matches.